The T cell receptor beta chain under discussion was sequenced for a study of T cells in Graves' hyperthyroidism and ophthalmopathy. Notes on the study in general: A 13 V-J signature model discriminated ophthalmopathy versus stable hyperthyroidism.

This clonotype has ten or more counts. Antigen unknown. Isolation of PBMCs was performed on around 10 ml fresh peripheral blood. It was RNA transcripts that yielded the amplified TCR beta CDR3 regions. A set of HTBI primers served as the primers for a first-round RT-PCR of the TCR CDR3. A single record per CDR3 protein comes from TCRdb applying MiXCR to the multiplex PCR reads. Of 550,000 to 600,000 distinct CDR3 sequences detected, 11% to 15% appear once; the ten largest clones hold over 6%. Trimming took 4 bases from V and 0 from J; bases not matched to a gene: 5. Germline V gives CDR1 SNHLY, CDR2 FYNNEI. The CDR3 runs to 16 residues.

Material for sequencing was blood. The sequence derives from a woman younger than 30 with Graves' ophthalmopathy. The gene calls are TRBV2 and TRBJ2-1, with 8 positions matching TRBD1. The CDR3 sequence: CASSAGQVTSYNEQFF. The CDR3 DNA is TGTGCCAGCAGTGCGGGACAGGTGACCTCCTACAATGAGCAGTTCTTC.